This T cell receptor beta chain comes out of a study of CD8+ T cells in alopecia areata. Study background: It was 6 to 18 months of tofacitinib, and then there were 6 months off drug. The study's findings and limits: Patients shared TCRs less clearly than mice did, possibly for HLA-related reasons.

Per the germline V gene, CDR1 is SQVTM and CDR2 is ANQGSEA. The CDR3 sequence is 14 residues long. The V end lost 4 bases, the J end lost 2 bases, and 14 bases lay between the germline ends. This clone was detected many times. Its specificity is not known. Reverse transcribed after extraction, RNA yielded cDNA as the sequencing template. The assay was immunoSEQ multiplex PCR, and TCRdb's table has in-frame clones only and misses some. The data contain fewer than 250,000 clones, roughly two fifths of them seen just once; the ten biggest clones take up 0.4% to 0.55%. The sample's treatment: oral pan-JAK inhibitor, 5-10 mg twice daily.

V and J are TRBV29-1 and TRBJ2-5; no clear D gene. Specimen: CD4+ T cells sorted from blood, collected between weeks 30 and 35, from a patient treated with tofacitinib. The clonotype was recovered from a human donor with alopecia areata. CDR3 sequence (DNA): TGCAGCGTTGGTCTGGTAGGCTCGCAAGAGACCCAGTACTTC. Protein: CSVGLVGSQETQYF.